Each of the 4 T cell receptor beta chains below was sequenced from the same sample in a study of regulatory T cells in long-lasting Graves disease. Both iRepertoire HTBI primers and Arm-PCR of CDR3 regions were used to build the TCR beta libraries. Each CDR3 protein gets one entry after TCRdb re-called the multiplex PCR reads with MiXCR. The profile shows roughly 300,000 distinct CDR3 sequences, around 20% of them singletons. The time point denotes: persistent/refractory GD, antithyroid drugs over 5 years with positive TRAb. From RNA extracted from PBMCs, the TCR library was made. Here the sequenced sample was peripheral blood mononuclear cells (PBMCs), taken when the disease was refractory, from a patient treated with antithyroid drugs. The receptors come from a female donor with Graves disease.

This clonotype has just a few counts. The chain recombines TRBV6-2 or TRBV6-3 with TRBJ1-1; perhaps TRBD1 as D (6 bases). The CDR3 length is 14 residues. Germline CDR1 is MNHEY and CDR2 is SVGEGT. The germline V and J ends were trimmed by 5 bases and 7 bases, with 17 bases remaining between them. The CDR3 loop reads CASSEGQGFDEAFF. The CDR3 nucleotides read TGTGCCAGCAGTGAAGGGCAGGGGTTTGATGAAGCTTTCTTT.

This clonotype was counted between two and nine times. Relative to the germline gene, one junction end is altered; a read error may explain this. The rearrangement uses TRBV27 and TRBJ2-7; D gene uncertain. CDR1 and CDR2 from the germline V gene are MNHEY and SMNVEV (reference sequence). The CDR3 spans 16 residues. The CDR3 nucleotides read TGTGTCAGCAGTGTTAAGGCCGGGCCACTCTCCTACGAGCAGTACTTC. Protein: CVSSVKAGPLSYEQYF.

The chain uses TRBV10-3 and TRBJ2-5; a possible D gene is TRBD2 (5 bases). The germline V gene has CDR1 ENHRY and CDR2 SYGVKD. The CDR3 covers 14 residues. V gave up 2 bases and J gave up 2 bases, with 9 bases separating them. CDR3 sequence: CAISEGLAQETQYF. CDR3 DNA sequence: TGTGCCATCAGTGAGGGGTTAGCGCAAGAGACCCAGTACTTC.

V usage is TRBV5-1 and J usage is TRBJ2-2; D is possibly TRBD1 (6 bases). The CDR3 consists of 15 residues. The V end lost 5 bases, the J end lost 1 base, and 12 bases lay between the germline ends. CDR1 and CDR2 from the germline V gene are SGHRS and YFSETQ. The CDR3 sequence: CASRQDRLNTGELFF. The CDR3 DNA follows: TGCGCCAGCAGACAAGACAGGTTGAACACCGGGGAGCTGTTTTTT.